The next 19 T cell receptor beta chains were all read from a single sample in a study of CD8 T cells in ankylosing spondylitis. From the 5' RACE reads, TCRdb called clonotypes with MiXCR, one entry per CDR3 protein. The data contain 250,000 to 350,000 distinct CDR3 sequences, less than 25% of them seen just once; the ten biggest clones take up under 4%. Sequenced sample: blood, either unsorted or a sorted T cell fraction (not recorded which). These receptors all come from a female donor with ankylosing spondylitis or in good health (not recorded which).

V and J are TRBV6-2 or TRBV6-3 and TRBJ2-7, with D maybe TRBD2 (6 bases). This CDR3 comprises 15 residues. Trimming shortened V by 6 bases and J by 3 bases, and 18 bases separated the two germline ends. The germline gives CDR1 MNHEY, CDR2 SVGEGT. The CDR3 nucleotides read TGTGCCAGCAGACCGACTCCGGGACTCGACTACGAGCAGTACTTC. Translation gives CASRPTPGLDYEQYF.

The V and J genes are TRBV11-2 and TRBJ2-4; D gene uncertain. This CDR3 has 12 residues. From germline, CDR1 is SGHAT and CDR2 FQNNGV. The germline V and J ends were trimmed by 0 bases and 13 bases, with 10 bases remaining between them. CDR3 loop: CASSLDQAVQYF. CDR3 in DNA: TGTGCCAGCAGCTTAGATCAGGCAGTGCAGTACTTC.

This clonotype occurred many times. The rearrangement uses TRBV12-3 or TRBV12-4 and TRBJ2-3, with D unclear. CDR3 length: 12 amino acids. V was pared by 6 bases and J by 6 bases, with 10 bases between. The CDR3 sequence: CASRSFSDTQYF. In DNA, the CDR3 is TGTGCCAGCAGGAGTTTTTCCGATACGCAGTATTTT.

This clonotype has a handful of counts. The chain recombines TRBV12-3 or TRBV12-4 with TRBJ1-1, with D possibly TRBD1 on 6 matching bases. The CDR3 covers 14 residues. V was trimmed by 6 bases and J by 0 bases, leaving 11 bases between them. The CDR3 region is CASSSRGMNTEAFF. Written as DNA, the CDR3 is TGTGCCAGCAGCTCCAGGGGTATGAACACTGAAGCTTTCTTT.

This clonotype appeared a few times. The rearrangement links TRBV7-8 to TRBJ2-7; 9 bases are shared with TRBD2. Per germline, CDR1 SGHVS and CDR2 FQNEAQ. CDR3 length: 15 amino acids. The V segment lost 2 bases and the J segment 2 bases; nucleotides outside the gene matches: 4. The CDR3 nucleotides are TGTGCCAGCAGCTTAAGCAGCGGGAGGCCCTACGAGCAGTACTTC. Its translation: CASSLSSGRPYEQYF.

The chain joins TRBV6-1 to TRBJ1-3; maybe TRBD1 (6 bases). Per the germline V gene, CDR1 is MNHNS and CDR2 is SASEGT. This CDR3 has 14 residues. With 8 bases removed from V and 0 bases from J, the gap between germline ends came to 11 bases. CDR3: CASGGATSGNTIYF. The CDR3 nucleotides are TGTGCCAGCGGGGGGGCTACCTCTGGAAACACCATATATTTT.

There are a few counts of this clonotype. The chain joins TRBV12-3 or TRBV12-4 to TRBJ2-2, with D uncertain. This CDR3 comprises 15 residues. Trimming left V 7 bases short and J 6 bases short, with 18 bases between. The CDR3 protein is CASTIRSRGAGELFF. In nucleotides, the CDR3 is TGTGCCAGCACCATACGTAGCCGCGGAGCCGGGGAGCTGTTTTTT.

This clonotype has a handful of counts. V is TRBV6-5 and J is TRBJ2-1; D unresolved. This CDR3 contains 13 residues. V lost 0 bases to trimming and J lost 10 bases, with 10 bases between them. Germline values: CDR1 MNHEY, CDR2 SVGAGI. The CDR3 is CASSYSQAREQFF. CDR3 nucleotides: TGTGCCAGCAGTTACTCCCAGGCGAGGGAGCAGTTCTTC.

This chain joins TRBV5-1 and TRBJ2-3, with 7 positions matching TRBD1. The germline V gene has CDR1 SGHRS and CDR2 YFSETQ. The length of the CDR3 is 15 residues. With 4 bases clipped from V and 2 bases from J, the junction kept 7 bases outside the gene matches. The CDR3 loop is CASSDLDRATDTQYF. The DNA for the CDR3 is TGCGCCAGCAGCGATTTAGACAGGGCCACAGATACGCAGTATTTT.

The J gene is TRBJ2-1, the V gene TRBV12-5, with D uncertain. V was pared by 1 base and J by 0 bases, with 13 bases between. The V gene's germline CDR1 is LGHNT and CDR2 FRNRAP. The CDR3 is made up of 17 amino acids. This CDR3 reads CASGLGGGASSYNEQFF. Written as DNA, the CDR3 is TGTGCTAGTGGTTTGGGTGGTGGCGCGAGCTCCTACAATGAGCAGTTCTTC.

This clonotype was observed a few times. This chain connects TRBV21-1 to TRBJ2-5; the table's D call TRBD1 went unverified against the DNA. TRBV21-1 is described as a pseudogene. The CDR3 consists of 15 residues. CDR3 DNA sequence: TGTGCCAGCAGCGGGGGGGACAGGGTCCAGGAGACCCAGTACTTC. This translates into CASSGGDRVQETQYF.

Note on this clonotype: One base away lies a much larger clone, so this may be a sequencing read error. Since no conserved phenylalanine or tryptophan closes the CDR3, a read error is the likely cause. The rearrangement links TRBV12-3 or TRBV12-4 to TRBJ1-5; 8 nucleotides line up with TRBD1. The J segment lost 5 bases and the V segment lost 3 bases, leaving 6 bases of the junction unmatched. CDR3 length: 15 residues. The CDR3 region has the DNA TGTGCCAGCAGTTTGGTCAGGACAGGGCATCAGCCCCAGCATTCT. Translating gives CASSLVRTGHQPQHS.

This clonotype was detected a few times. The rearrangement links TRBV2 to TRBJ2-1, with a weak D call TRBD2 (6 bases). The germline gives CDR1 SNHLY, CDR2 FYNNEI. CDR3 length: 16 amino acids. With 2 bases removed from V and 10 bases from J, the gap between germline ends came to 21 bases. CDR3 sequence reads: CASSELSGEGPWEQFF. The CDR3 bases are TGTGCCAGCAGTGAATTATCGGGAGAGGGCCCCTGGGAGCAGTTCTTC. Looking up the rest from reference TRBV2 and TRBJ2-1 gives the full variable domain: EPEVTQTPSHQVTQMGQEVILRCVPISNHLYFYWYRQILGQKVEFLVSFYNNEISEKSEIFDDQFSVERPDGSNFTLKIRSTKLEDSAMYFCASSELSGEGPWEQFFGPGTRLTVL.

The table lists this clonotype with many counts. This sequence joins TRBV20-1 and TRBJ2-7; D possibly corresponds to TRBD1 (5 bases). This CDR3 is 15 amino acids long. V dropped 2 bases and J dropped 2 bases, with 16 bases sitting between them. The germline gives CDR1 DFQATT, CDR2 SNEGSKA (reference sequence). The CDR3 sequence is CSARKVAGHPYEQYF. CDR3 coding DNA: TGCAGTGCTAGAAAGGTGGCAGGGCACCCCTACGAGCAGTACTTC.

This clonotype showed up just once. V gene TRBV20-1 combines with J gene TRBJ2-7, with D hard to call. The CDR3 length is 13 residues. Germline assignment: CDR1 DFQATT and CDR2 SNEGSKA (reference sequence). V gave up 6 bases and J gave up 0 bases, with 12 bases separating them. The CDR3 DNA reads as TGCAGTGCCATCCAGGACGGCTCCTACGAGCAGTACTTC. Amino acid sequence: CSAIQDGSYEQYF.

The DNA for the CDR3 is TGTGCCACCAGTGATTTCGTCCAGAACACTGAAGCTTTCTTT. Translated, it gives CATSDFVQNTEAFF. J is TRBJ1-1 and V is TRBV24-1, with D hard to call. CDR3 size: 14 residues. Germline V CDR1 and CDR2: KGHDR, SFDVKD. Trimming removed 1 base from V and 1 base from J, with 6 bases in between.

In its sample, this clonotype was seen many times. The J gene is TRBJ2-7, the V gene TRBV29-1; the match to TRBD2 covers 11 bases. This CDR3 is built from 16 residues. Germline values: CDR1 SQVTM, CDR2 ANQGSEA. V trimming: 6 bases; J trimming: 2 bases; junction bases outside the gene matches: 12. CDR3 amino acids: CSVTHTSGSWTYEQYF. DNA of the CDR3: TGCAGCGTGACGCATACTAGCGGGAGTTGGACCTACGAGCAGTACTTC.

In this sample, this clonotype turned up a few times. No conserved phenylalanine or tryptophan ends this CDR3, so it is likely a read error. The chain carries TRBV29-1 and TRBJ2-3; no clear D gene. This CDR3 is 14 amino acids long. The V end was cut by 4 bases, the J end by 4 bases, with 15 bases between. Germline assignment: CDR1 SQVTM and CDR2 ANQGSEA. The CDR3 coding sequence is TGCAGCGTTGCTGCTGAAGCTGGAGCAGATACGCAGTATCTT. This gives the protein CSVAAEAGADTQYL.

The chain carries TRBV12-3 or TRBV12-4 and TRBJ2-1; 9 positions match TRBD2. J gave up 6 bases and V 6 bases, and 15 bases lay outside the gene matches. CDR3 length: 17 residues. Written as DNA, the CDR3 is TGTGCCAGCAGCCCGTCGGCGGCGGGAGGGCTCATCAATGAGCAGTTCTTC. Translated: CASSPSAAGGLINEQFF.